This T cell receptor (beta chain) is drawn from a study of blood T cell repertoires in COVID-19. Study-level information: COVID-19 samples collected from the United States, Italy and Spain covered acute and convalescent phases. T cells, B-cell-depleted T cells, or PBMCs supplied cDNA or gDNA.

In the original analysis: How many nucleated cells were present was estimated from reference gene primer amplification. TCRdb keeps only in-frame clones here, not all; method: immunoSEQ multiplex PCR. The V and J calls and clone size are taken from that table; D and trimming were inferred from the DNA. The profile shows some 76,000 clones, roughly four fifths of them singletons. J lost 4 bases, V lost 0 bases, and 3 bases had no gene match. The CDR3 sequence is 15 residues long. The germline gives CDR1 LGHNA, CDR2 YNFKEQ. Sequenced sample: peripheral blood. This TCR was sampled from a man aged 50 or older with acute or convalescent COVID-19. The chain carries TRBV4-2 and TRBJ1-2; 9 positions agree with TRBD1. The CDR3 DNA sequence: TGTGCCAGCAGCCAAGATGAGGGACAGGGCTATGGCTACACCTTC. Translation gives CASSQDEGQGYGYTF.